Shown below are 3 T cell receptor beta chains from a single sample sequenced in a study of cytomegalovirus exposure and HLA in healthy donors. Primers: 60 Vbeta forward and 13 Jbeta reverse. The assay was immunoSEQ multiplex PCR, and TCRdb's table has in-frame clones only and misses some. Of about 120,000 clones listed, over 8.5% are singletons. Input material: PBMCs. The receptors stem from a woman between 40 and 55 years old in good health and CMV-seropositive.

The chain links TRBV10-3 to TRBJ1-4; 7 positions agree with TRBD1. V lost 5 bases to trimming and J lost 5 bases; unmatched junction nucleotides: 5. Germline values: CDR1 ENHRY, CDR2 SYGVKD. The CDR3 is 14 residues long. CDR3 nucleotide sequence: TGTGCCATCAGTCCGGGACAGCCAAATGAAAAACTGTTTTTT. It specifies CAISPGQPNEKLFF.

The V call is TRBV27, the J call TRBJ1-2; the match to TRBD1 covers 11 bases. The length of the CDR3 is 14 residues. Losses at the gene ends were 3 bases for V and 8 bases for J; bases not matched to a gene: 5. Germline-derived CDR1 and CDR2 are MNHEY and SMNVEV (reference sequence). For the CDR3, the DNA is TGTGCCAGCAGTTTCCGGGACAGGGGGAGAGGCTACACCTTC. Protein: CASSFRDRGRGYTF.

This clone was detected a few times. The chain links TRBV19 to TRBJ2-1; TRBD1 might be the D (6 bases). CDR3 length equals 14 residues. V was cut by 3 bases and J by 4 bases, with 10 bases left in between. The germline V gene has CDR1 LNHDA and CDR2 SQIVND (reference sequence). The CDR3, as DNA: TGTGCCAGTAGTATGGGGGCCCCGTACAATGAGCAGTTCTTC. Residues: CASSMGAPYNEQFF.